This T cell receptor (beta chain) was documented in a study of PD-1 blockade in mismatch repair-deficient tumors. Study context: Patients had about 13 mismatch repair-deficient cancer types and were previously treated and progressing. Study-wide findings and caveats: After pembrolizumab, tumor-resident clones rose rapidly, then generally contracted before radiologic responses.

The germline V gene has CDR1 MGHRA and CDR2 YSYEKL. There are 13 residues in the CDR3. V lost 1 base, J lost 4 bases, and 5 bases lay in between. Note on this clone: Antigen unknown.

Using immunoSEQ multiplex PCR, the repertoire was profiled, and TCRdb retains in-frame clones only, with some absent. This repertoire shows around 40,000 clones, 70% to 80% found once; its top ten account for over 20%. Every patient had mismatch repair deficiency by PCR or immunohistochemistry. TCR sequencing covered three patients who responded to pembrolizumab. The rearrangement links TRBV4-1 to TRBJ1-3; D is unclear. The TCR originated in an adult with mismatch repair-deficient cancer. The specimen was peripheral blood, collected 4 weeks after starting pembrolizumab. DNA for the CDR3: TGCGCCAGCAGCCAAGTTTCCGGAAACACCATATATTTT. Translating gives CASSQVSGNTIYF.